Each of the 21 T cell receptor beta chains below was sequenced from the same sample in a study of metastatic and nonmetastatic thyroid tumors. Each patient came to thyroid surgery without any prior treatment (of any kind). TCRdb re-called the PCR reads with MiXCR. This sample has around 20,000 clones, with roughly 9.7% found just once. Sequencing was carried out using blood. Every receptor here comes from a female donor with papillary thyroid cancer or a benign thyroid nodule (not recorded which). Some clones in this sample may be carry-over from other donors' samples.

This clone was detected ten times or more. In DNA form, the CDR3 reads TGTGCCAGCAGCCCTTACACCGGGGAGCTGTTTTTT. This gives the protein CASSPYTGELFF. This sequence joins TRBV28 and TRBJ2-2; D remains ambiguous. With 6 bases removed from V and 3 bases from J, the gap between germline ends came to 5 bases. Germline CDR1 and CDR2: MDHEN and SYDVKM. This CDR3 comprises 12 residues.

This clone was seen a few times. One junction end does not reproduce the germline sequence, and a read error may be involved. V and J are TRBV6-4 and TRBJ1-6; TRBD1 aligns across 7 bases. This CDR3 comprises 15 residues. In germline, CDR1 is MRHNA, CDR2 SNTAGT. The CDR3 sequence is CASSDSWPRGSPLRF. The CDR3 coding sequence is TGTGCCAGCAGTGACTCATGGCCCAGGGGGTCACCCCTCCGCTTT.

This clone came up many times. The chain links TRBV20-1 to TRBJ1-1, with D maybe TRBD1 (5 bases). Germline V lookup: CDR1 DFQATT, CDR2 SNEGSKA (reference sequence). Trimming stripped 4 bases from V and 0 bases from J, with 9 bases between. The CDR3 length is 13 residues. The CDR3 sequence is CSANEGMNTEAFF. CDR3 nucleotide sequence: TGCAGTGCTAATGAGGGGATGAACACTGAAGCTTTCTTT.

This clone was found many times. The chain carries TRBV4-1 and TRBJ1-5; D remains unclear. The V gene lost 1 base and the J gene lost 6 bases, with 10 bases spanning the gap. Germline V gene sequence: CDR1 MGHRA, CDR2 YSYEKL. The length of the CDR3 is 14 residues. The CDR3 protein is CASSQALASQPQHF. Here the CDR3 DNA reads TGCGCCAGCAGCCAAGCCTTAGCCAGTCAGCCCCAGCATTTT.

This clone occurred a few times. V is TRBV7-6 and J is TRBJ1-1, with 8 bases matching TRBD1. Per the germline V gene, CDR1 is SGHVS and CDR2 is FNYEAQ. Germline trimming cut 2 bases from V and 0 bases from J; bases unmatched to any gene: 11. This CDR3 is 18 amino acids long. The CDR3 DNA follows: TGTGCCAGCAGCTTAATTGCGACAGGGGACGTTATGAACACTGAAGCTTTCTTT. It codes for CASSLIATGDVMNTEAFF. Full variable domain (outside the CDR3, taken from reference TRBV7-6 and TRBJ1-1): GAGVSQSPRYKVTKRGQDVALRCDPISGHVSLYWYRQALGQGPEFLTYFNYEAQQDKSGLPNDRFSAERPEGSISTLTIQRTEQRDSAMYRCASSLIATGDVMNTEAFFGQGTRLTVV.

This clone was observed many times. The gene calls are TRBV7-9 and TRBJ2-7; 9 bases map to TRBD2. Germline trimming cut 11 bases from V and 5 bases from J; bases unmatched to any gene: 13. Per germline, CDR1 SEHNR and CDR2 FQNEAQ (reference sequence). This CDR3 has 14 residues. The CDR3 DNA sequence: TGTGCCGCGGGAGGGATCCGGGATGGGGACGAGCAGTACTTC. It translates to CAAGGIRDGDEQYF.

This chain joins TRBV7-2 and TRBJ2-1; 7 positions match TRBD2. The V gene's germline CDR1 is SGHTA and CDR2 FQGNSA. The CDR3 sequence is 14 residues long. The V gene end was trimmed by 3 bases and the J gene end by 3 bases; junction bases not matched to a gene: 2. The CDR3 bases are TGTGCCAGCAGCTTGGGACTAATCTACAATGAGCAGTTCTTC. This translates into CASSLGLIYNEQFF.

This clone was observed at least ten times. The chain links TRBV24-1 to TRBJ1-5; D might be TRBD1 (5 bases). CDR1 and CDR2 (germline): KGHDR, SFDVKD. V was trimmed by 2 bases and J by 0 bases, leaving 7 bases between them. The CDR3 loop spans 15 amino acids. This CDR3 is CATSDSRDSNQPQHF. DNA for the CDR3: TGTGCCACCAGTGATTCCAGGGATAGCAATCAGCCCCAGCATTTT.

This clone was counted at least ten times. A much larger clonotype is one base distant, so this may be a read error. This chain uses TRBV28 with TRBJ1-2; D is unresolved. The CDR3 contains 16 residues. Germline CDR1 MDHEN, CDR2 SYDVKM. CDR3 in amino acids: CASSSPGRDLSYGCTF. DNA for the CDR3: TGTGCCAGCAGTTCCCCCGGGAGGGATTTATCCTATGGCTGCACCTTC.

This clone is categorized as medium-sized. The J gene is TRBJ2-7, the V gene TRBV6-1; maybe TRBD1 (5 bases). This CDR3 spans 14 amino acids. Trimming cost V 5 bases and J 3 bases, with 14 bases left between them. Germline V CDR1 and CDR2: MNHNS, SASEGT. CDR3 in amino acids: CASSTGQRNYEQYF. CDR3 sequence (DNA): TGTGCCAGCAGTACAGGCCAGAGGAACTACGAGCAGTACTTC.

This clone was seen at least ten times. The rearrangement joins TRBV11-2 to TRBJ2-7; 9 bases are a match to TRBD2. Per the germline V gene, CDR1 is SGHAT and CDR2 is FQNNGV. CDR3 length: 16 amino acids. With V trimmed by 4 bases and J by 3 bases, 10 bases remained unmatched. CDR3 sequence reads: CASSSGLAVVDYEQYF. The CDR3 DNA follows: TGTGCCAGCAGCTCGGGACTAGCCGTGGTTGACTACGAGCAGTACTTC. Full variable domain (outside the CDR3, taken from reference TRBV11-2 and TRBJ2-7): EAGVAQSPRYKIIEKRQSVAFWCNPISGHATLYWYQQILGQGPKLLIQFQNNGVVDDSQLPKDRFSAERLKGVDSTLKIQPAKLEDSAVYLCASSSGLAVVDYEQYFGPGTRLTVT.

A remark on this clone: A much larger clone lies a single base off, so this may be a read error. The genes are TRBV7-2 and TRBJ2-7, with D possibly matching TRBD1 (5 bases). Trimming left V 5 bases short and J 3 bases short, with 14 bases between. The CDR3 is 14 residues long. CDR1 SGHTA and CDR2 FQGNSA come from the germline V gene. The CDR3 bases are TGTGCCAGCAGCCAAATCCAGGGTTACTACGAGCAGTACTTC. The encoded protein is CASSQIQGYYEQYF.

There are a few counts of this clone. The rearrangement uses TRBV28 and TRBJ1-2; D may be TRBD1 (5 bases). This CDR3 is 16 amino acids long. Germline V gene lookup returns CDR1 MDHEN and CDR2 SYDVKM. With 4 bases removed from V and 6 bases from J, the gap between germline ends came to 21 bases. For the CDR3, the DNA is TGTGCCAGCAGTTCGGTCTCTAAGGGGTCATTGGATGGCTACACCTTC. This gives the protein CASSSVSKGSLDGYTF.

This clone was observed at least ten times. The chain is built from TRBV11-2 and TRBJ2-3; unclear D gene. In germline, CDR1 is SGHAT, CDR2 FQNNGV. This CDR3 comprises 12 residues. V dropped 7 bases and J dropped 4 bases, with 9 bases sitting between them. CDR3 loop: CASTSVADTQYF. CDR3 nucleotide sequence: TGTGCCAGCACCTCAGTGGCAGATACGCAGTATTTT.

The chain uses TRBV5-6 and TRBJ2-3; D remains unclear. This CDR3 is built from 15 residues. Germline V lookup: CDR1 SGHDT, CDR2 YYEEEE. The V end was cut by 0 bases, the J end by 2 bases, with 10 bases between. CDR3 nucleotide sequence: TGTGCCAGCAGCTTGGTGGCGACGGACACAGATACGCAGTATTTT. Translating gives CASSLVATDTDTQYF. The full variable domain, its missing parts supplied by reference TRBV5-6 and TRBJ2-3, is DAGVTQSPTHLIKTRGQQVTLRCSPKSGHDTVSWYQQALGQGPQFIFQYYEEEERQRGNFPDRFSGHQFPNYSSELNVNALLLGDSALYLCASSLVATDTDTQYFGPGTRLTVL.

This clone was counted a few times. This chain connects TRBV6-1 to TRBJ2-7; tentative D call: TRBD2 (5 bases). CDR3 length equals 14 residues. The V end lost 5 bases, the J end lost 0 bases, and 11 bases lay between the germline ends. Germline lookup yields CDR1 MNHNS and CDR2 SASEGT. In nucleotides, the CDR3 is TGTGCCAGCAGTATAGGACTTAACTCCTACGAGCAGTACTTC. Its translation: CASSIGLNSYEQYF.

By share, this clone ranks as medium-sized. The V gene is TRBV28, the J gene TRBJ2-7; D possibly corresponds to TRBD2 (6 bases). Germline CDR1 MDHEN, CDR2 SYDVKM. This CDR3 has 13 residues. V was trimmed by 2 bases and J by 7 bases, leaving 12 bases between them. CDR3 DNA sequence: TGTGCCAGCAGTTTAGCTAGCGCGGAGGAGCAGTACTTC. Encoded protein: CASSLASAEEQYF.

A word on this clone: A much larger clone lies a single base off, so this may be a read error. No conserved phenylalanine or tryptophan ends this CDR3, so it is likely a read error. The CDR3 DNA sequence: TGCAGTGCTAGGGAAACAGGGGGGTGGGCTGAAGCTTTCTCT. Translated: CSARETGGWAEAFS. The chain uses TRBV20-1 and TRBJ1-1, with TRBD1 matching 8 bases. V was pared by 3 bases and J by 6 bases, with 9 bases of the junction left unmatched. CDR3 length equals 14 residues. CDR1 and CDR2 (germline): DFQATT, SNEGSKA (reference sequence).

Note on this clone: One junction end disagrees with the germline gene, perhaps due to a read error. The rearrangement links TRBV10-3 to TRBJ1-6; TRBD1 matches 8 bases. The CDR3 length is 15 residues. The germline V gene encodes CDR1 ENHRY and CDR2 SYGVKD. CDR3: CAISDPGQGLSLLHF. CDR3 DNA sequence: TGTGCCATCAGTGATCCCGGACAGGGTTTGTCACTCCTCCACTTT.

This chain uses TRBV4-1 with TRBJ2-3, with TRBD2 matching 8 bases. CDR3 length equals 16 residues. The ends lost 2 bases at V and 3 bases at J; junction bases unmatched: 7. Germline values: CDR1 MGHRA, CDR2 YSYEKL. The CDR3 DNA sequence: TGCGCCAGCAGCCAACGCTACGGGGGGGCGACAGATACGCAGTATTTT. Translation gives CASSQRYGGATDTQYF.

The V call is TRBV28, the J call TRBJ1-2; TRBD1 matches 8 bases. With V trimmed by 5 bases and J by 9 bases, 17 bases remained unmatched. CDR1 MDHEN and CDR2 SYDVKM come from the germline V gene. The CDR3 is 16 amino acids. The CDR3 DNA sequence: TGTGCCAGCAGTCGACCCCTAGTGGCAGGGGGCGACTGCTACACCTTC. This encodes CASSRPLVAGGDCYTF.